These T cell receptor beta chains were read from a single sample in a study of early T cells in non-severe SARS-CoV-2 infection. TCRdb redid the calling of the 5' RACE reads with MiXCR, one entry per CDR3 protein. The table includes some 87,000 distinct CDR3 sequences, roughly 13% detected once. Sequenced input: whole blood. The origin of the receptors is an adult who was a healthcare worker with PCR-confirmed SARS-CoV-2 infection or an uninfected control (not recorded which). Both conserved end residues are part of each CDR3. Fields, in order: J gene, clone size, V gene, D gene, CDR3 DNA, CDR3 protein. A D gene is named only where the DNA matches it firmly. For some rows the clone size is stated as once, few or many, or as a class when expanded; others skip it.

TRBJ2-3	few	TRBV6-2/TRBV6-3	TRBD1	TGTGCCAGCAGTTTGGAAAGGGGACAGGGGACAGATACGCAGTATTTT	CASSLERGQGTDTQYF
TRBJ1-3	-	TRBV5-6	TRBD1	TGTGCCAGCAGTGCGGACAGGAGCTCTGGAAACACCATATATTTT	CASSADRSSGNTIYF
TRBJ2-1	-	TRBV6-2/TRBV6-3	-	TGTGCCAGCAGTTACTGGGGTGATGAGCAGTTCTTC	CASSYWGDEQFF
TRBJ1-1	few	TRBV7-9	-	TGTGCCAGCAGCTTAGTGTGGGGGGACACTGAAGCTTTCTTT	CASSLVWGDTEAFF
TRBJ2-3	many	TRBV7-2	-	TGTGCCAGCAGCTTAGCGGGTGTTGGCACAGATACGCAGTATTTT	CASSLAGVGTDTQYF
TRBJ1-2	few	TRBV12-3/TRBV12-4	-	TGTGCCAGCAGCGGGGTACGGCAGGGCAGGAACTATGGCTACACCTTC	CASSGVRQGRNYGYTF
TRBJ2-7	-	TRBV28	TRBD1	TGTGCCAGCAGTTTACACCCGGACAGGGGAGGCTCCTACGAGCAGTACTTC	CASSLHPDRGGSYEQYF
TRBJ2-3	few	TRBV29-1	-	TGCAGCGTTGATTCCTCGATTAGAGATACGCAGTATTTT	CSVDSSIRDTQYF
TRBJ1-1	-	TRBV20-1	-	TGCAGTGCTAGTGAACAGGGTTTTGGTGAAGCTTTCTTT	CSASEQGFGEAFF
TRBJ2-7	few	TRBV5-1	-	TGCGCCAGCAGCTTTGGGGCGCCGGATGAGCAGTACTTC	CASSFGAPDEQYF
TRBJ2-4	few	TRBV2	TRBD2	TGTGCCAGCAGTGAGGGGACTAGCGTGGCTAAAAACATTCAGTACTTC	CASSEGTSVAKNIQYF
TRBJ1-2	-	TRBV28	TRBD1	TGTGCCAGCAGTTTATCCGGGGGACAGGCACCTAACTATGGCTACACCTTC	CASSLSGGQAPNYGYTF
TRBJ2-2	few	TRBV2	-	TGTGCCAGCAGTGTCTGGGAGGTTTCGATCGGCGGGGAGCTGTTTTTT	CASSVWEVSIGGELFF
TRBJ1-2	many	TRBV9	-	TGTGCCAGCAGCGTAGCAAAGCAGGGGTTCTATGGCTACACCTTC	CASSVAKQGFYGYTF
TRBJ2-3	-	TRBV18	TRBD2	TGTGCCAGCTCACCACTAGCGGGATTACTCACAGATACGCAGTATTTT	CASSPLAGLLTDTQYF
TRBJ1-2	many	TRBV20-1	-	TGCAGTGCTAGAGATCAAGGGTCGGGCAGGGCCGACTCGAGTGGCTACACCTTC	CSARDQGSGRADSSGYTF
TRBJ1-1	-	TRBV5-1	-	TGCGCCAGCAGCTTGGAACCCGGTGACCTGATGAACACTGAAGCTTTCTTT	CASSLEPGDLMNTEAFF
TRBJ1-5	many	TRBV12-3/TRBV12-4	TRBD1	TGTGCCAGCAGTTTGGGTGACAGGGGATCGCCCCAGCATTTT	CASSLGDRGSPQHF
TRBJ2-1	few	TRBV28	-	TGTGCCAGCACTCGGGGATATCGGGGGGAGCAGTTCTTC	CASTRGYRGEQFF
TRBJ2-3	few	TRBV5-5	TRBD1	TGTGCCAGCAGAGCACGTTTAGGACAGGCTACAGATACGCAGTATTTT	CASRARLGQATDTQYF
TRBJ2-7	many	TRBV5-1	TRBD2	TGCGCCAGCAGCTTAGGGACTACCCCGGGGGAGCAGTACTTC	CASSLGTTPGEQYF
TRBJ2-2	few	TRBV11-2	TRBD1	TGTGCCAGCAGCTACAACAGGGGCACCGGGGAGCTGTTTTTT	CASSYNRGTGELFF
TRBJ2-7	many	TRBV10-1	-	TGCGCCAGCAGTAGGGGCGGTCAGGACTACGAGCAGTACTTC	CASSRGGQDYEQYF
TRBJ2-7	few	TRBV7-2	TRBD2	TGTGCCAGCAGCACGACTAGCGGGTTCTCCTACGAGCAGTACTTC	CASSTTSGFSYEQYF
TRBJ2-2	few	TRBV3-1	TRBD2	TGTGCCAGCACCCGGGGGGCCGGGGAGCTGTTTTTT	CASTRGAGELFF
TRBJ1-5	-	TRBV7-2	-	TGTGCCAGCAGCTGGGGGTACTATAGCAATCAGCCCCAGCATTTT	CASSWGYYSNQPQHF
TRBJ1-5	many	TRBV6-1	-	TGTGCCAGCAGTGACCCCACCAGCAATCAGCCCCAGCATTTT	CASSDPTSNQPQHF
TRBJ2-7	few	TRBV5-1	-	TGCGCCAGCAGCTTAACGGGAGTGTACGAGCAGTACTTC	CASSLTGVYEQYF
TRBJ1-1	-	TRBV28	-	TGTGCCAGCAGTTTATATAACAGGGCAAGTTCGCGCGCTTTCTTT	CASSLYNRASSRAFF
TRBJ1-1	-	TRBV28	-	TGTGCCAGCAGTTTATATGGGACTGAAGCTTTCTTT	CASSLYGTEAFF
TRBJ2-5	few	TRBV6-5	TRBD2	TGTGCCAGCAGTTACTTCGCGGGAGGAGAACCCCAGTACTTC	CASSYFAGGEPQYF
TRBJ2-1	few	TRBV11-2	TRBD2	TGTGCCAGCAGCTTCGGGACTACCTACAATGAGCAGTTCTTC	CASSFGTTYNEQFF
TRBJ2-1	few	TRBV2	TRBD2	TGTGCCAGCAGATTGTCGACTAGCGGAGGTTACAATGAGCAGTTCTTC	CASRLSTSGGYNEQFF
TRBJ2-2	many	TRBV30	-	TGTGCCTGGAGTGTACGGAAGTGGGCCTTGAACACCGGGGAGCTGTTTTTT	CAWSVRKWALNTGELFF
TRBJ2-7	-	TRBV3-1	TRBD1	TGTGCCAGCAGCCGGGACAGGGCCGAGCAGTACTTC	CASSRDRAEQYF
TRBJ1-4	many	TRBV28	-	TGTGCCAGCAGCGCGGCGGCCACGACAGACAACCTTGAAAAACTGTTTTTT	CASSAAATTDNLEKLFF
TRBJ1-5	many	TRBV27	-	TGTGCCAGCAGTTTATACGCAGGGGACAATCAGCCCCAGCATTTT	CASSLYAGDNQPQHF
TRBJ2-5	-	TRBV3-1	-	TGTGCCAGCAGCAGGGGCCTACGTAGAGAGGGGGACTCGAAGACCCAGTACTTC	CASSRGLRREGDSKTQYF
TRBJ2-5	few	TRBV9	-	TGTGCCAGCAGCGTACTTGGTGGCGAGGGCCGATCATTGGAGACCCAGTACTTC	CASSVLGGEGRSLETQYF
TRBJ2-7	few	TRBV20-1	TRBD1	TGCAGTGCTAGTACAGGGGACTCCTACGAGCAGTACTTC	CSASTGDSYEQYF
TRBJ1-5	few	TRBV27	-	TGTGCCAGCAGGGGGGGCGGCAATCAGCCCCAGCATTTT	CASRGGGNQPQHF
TRBJ1-5	few	TRBV23-1	-	TGCGCCAGAACTGAAAGGGGGTCCTATAGCAATCAGCCCCAGCATTTT	CARTERGSYSNQPQHF
TRBJ2-1	-	TRBV11-2	-	TGTGCCAGCAGCGACAGAGCGGATAGCTCCTACAATGAGCAGTTCTTC	CASSDRADSSYNEQFF
TRBJ1-2	few	TRBV2	TRBD1	TGTGCCAGCACTCCCGACAGGGATAACTATGGCTACACCTTC	CASTPDRDNYGYTF
TRBJ1-1	few	TRBV30	-	TGTGCCTGGACCCCCGTCTACACTGAAGCTTTCTTT	CAWTPVYTEAFF
TRBJ1-4	-	TRBV20-1	-	TGCAGTGCTAGAGAGGCAGGGTTGAATGAAAAACTGTTTTTT	CSAREAGLNEKLFF